The clone carrying this T cell receptor (beta chain) is judged medium-sized. Its cognate antigen is unknown. TCRdb reprocessed the reads via MiXCR and lists one record per CDR3 protein. The table lists about 13,000 distinct CDR3 sequences, around a sixth of them singletons. This CDR3 contains 16 residues. The germline V gene encodes CDR1 LNHNV and CDR2 YYDKDF (reference sequence). The V end was cut by 5 bases, the J end by 0 bases, with 14 bases between. This sample stems from a study of liver allograft versus peripheral blood T cells. Study at large: The authors compared T cell receptor repertoires in transplanted livers with recipients' peripheral blood repertoires.

Study outcomes and limitations: Repertoires of T cell receptors that resided inside liver allografts reportedly differed from those in peripheral blood.

This clonotype was obtained from a human patient who had a liver transplant. The graft donor may be the source of some T cells. The chain carries TRBV15 and TRBJ2-1, with D tentatively TRBD2 (6 bases). The CDR3 nucleotides read TGTGCCACCAGCGATATGGGAGGAAGCTCCTACAATGAGCAGTTCTTC. Its protein is CATSDMGGSSYNEQFF.